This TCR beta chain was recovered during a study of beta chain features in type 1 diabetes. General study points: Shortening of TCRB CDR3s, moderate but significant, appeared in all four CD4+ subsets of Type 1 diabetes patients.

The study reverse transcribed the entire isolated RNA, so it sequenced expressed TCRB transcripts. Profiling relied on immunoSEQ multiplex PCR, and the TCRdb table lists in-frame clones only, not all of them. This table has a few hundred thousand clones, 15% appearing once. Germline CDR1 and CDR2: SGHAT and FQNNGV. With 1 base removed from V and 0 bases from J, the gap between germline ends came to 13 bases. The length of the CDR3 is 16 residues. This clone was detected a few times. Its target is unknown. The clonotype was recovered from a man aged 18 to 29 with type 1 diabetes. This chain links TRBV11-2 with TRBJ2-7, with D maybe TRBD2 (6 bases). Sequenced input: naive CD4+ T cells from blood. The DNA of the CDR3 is TGTGCCAGCAGCTTAGCCCCCACTAGCAACTCCTACGAGCAGTACTTC. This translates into CASSLAPTSNSYEQYF.